This T cell receptor beta chain stems from a study of blood T cell repertoires in COVID-19. In the study overall: There were acute and convalescent COVID-19 samples, and they came from the United States, Italy and Spain. In each case, the material was cDNA or gDNA derived from T cells, B-cell-depleted T cells, or PBMCs.

TCRdb's table, derived via immunoSEQ multiplex PCR, lists solely in-frame clones and lacks some. This table has more than 30,000 clones, about nine tenths appearing once. This CDR3 spans 14 amino acids. CDR1 is LNHNV, CDR2 YYDKDF, per germline (reference sequence). The trim removed 5 bases at V and 5 bases at J, leaving 5 bases unmatched. The V and J genes are TRBV15 and TRBJ2-5; 10 positions agree with TRBD2. This clonotype originated in a man aged 60 to 75 with active COVID-19. Source material: peripheral blood. The DNA for the CDR3 is TGTGCCACCAGCTATCTAGCGGGAGTGGAGACCCAGTACTTC. Translated: CATSYLAGVETQYF.